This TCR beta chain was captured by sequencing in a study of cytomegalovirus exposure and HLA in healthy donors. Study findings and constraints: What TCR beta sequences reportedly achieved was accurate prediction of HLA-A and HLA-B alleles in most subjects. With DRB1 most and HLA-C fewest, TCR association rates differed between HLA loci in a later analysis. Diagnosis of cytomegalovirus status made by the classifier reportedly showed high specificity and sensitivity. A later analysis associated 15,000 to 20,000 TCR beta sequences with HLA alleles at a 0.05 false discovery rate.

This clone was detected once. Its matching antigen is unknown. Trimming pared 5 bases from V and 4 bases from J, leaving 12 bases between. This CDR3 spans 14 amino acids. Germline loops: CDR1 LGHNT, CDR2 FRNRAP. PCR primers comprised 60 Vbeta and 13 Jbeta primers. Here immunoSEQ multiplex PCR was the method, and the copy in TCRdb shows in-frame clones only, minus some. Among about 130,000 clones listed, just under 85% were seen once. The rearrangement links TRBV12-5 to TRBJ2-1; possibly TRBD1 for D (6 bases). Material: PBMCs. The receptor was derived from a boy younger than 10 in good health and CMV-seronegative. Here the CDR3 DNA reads TGTGCTAGTGGTCTGGGACAAGAGTACAATGAGCAGTTCTTC. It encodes CASGLGQEYNEQFF.